This T cell receptor (beta chain) was captured by sequencing in a study of blood T cell repertoires in COVID-19. This CDR3 has 16 amino acids. From germline, CDR1 is SEHNR and CDR2 FQNEAQ (reference sequence). The V end was cut by 5 bases, the J end by 0 bases, with 14 bases between. Clones were sequenced by immunoSEQ multiplex PCR, and TCRdb holds only the in-frame ones, with some missing. This table holds about 130,000 clones, roughly four fifths found once. The TCR sequence derives from a man aged 40-49 years with active or convalescent COVID-19. Sequencing input: peripheral blood. V and J are TRBV7-9 and TRBJ2-1; TRBD1 might be the D (5 bases). The CDR3 is CASSLPTVSSYNEQFF. The CDR3 coding sequence is TGTGCCAGCAGCCTGCCGACAGTTAGCTCCTACAATGAGCAGTTCTTC. Based on the CDR3 plus reference TRBV7-9 and TRBJ2-1, the full variable domain is DTGVSQNPRHKITKRGQNVTFRCDPISEHNRLYWYRQTLGQGPEFLTYFQNEAQLEKSRLLSDRFSAERPKGSFSTLEIQRTEQGDSAMYLCASSLPTVSSYNEQFFGPGTRLTVL.